This paragraph reports one TCR beta chain. This CDR3 has 16 amino acids. Germline assignment: CDR1 MNHEY and CDR2 SVGEGT. Germline trimming cut 2 bases from V and 5 bases from J; bases unmatched to any gene: 7. This sample was taken from a study of blood T cell repertoires in COVID-19. Participants were aged about 18 to 89 years from about two dozen US areas. Here immunoSEQ multiplex PCR was the method, and the copy in TCRdb shows in-frame clones only, minus some. The sample contains some 240,000 clones, 80% to 85% of which appear only once. The receptor was derived from a man aged 50-59 years who had recovered from COVID-19. This chain links TRBV6-2 or TRBV6-3 with TRBJ2-3, with 10 bases lining up with TRBD2. The source material was PBMCs or T cells enriched from blood (not recorded which). The CDR3 sequence: CASSYIAGGDGDTQYF. The CDR3 DNA reads TGTGCCAGCAGTTACATAGCGGGGGGCGACGGAGATACGCAGTATTTT.